This passage covers 7 T cell receptor beta chains from one sample sequenced in a study of blood T cell repertoires in COVID-19. Sequencing was performed with immunoSEQ multiplex PCR; in TCRdb, only in-frame clones are kept and a portion is missing. The repertoire holds hundreds of thousands of clones, roughly 90% seen once, with approximately 2.4% in the top ten. Sequenced: PBMCs or T cells enriched from blood (not recorded which). Receptors were obtained from a woman aged 25-40 years with acute COVID-19.

The DNA for the CDR3 is TGTGCCAGCGCCGGGACTAGCAGTTCCTACGAGCAGTACTTC. Its protein product is CASAGTSSSYEQYF. V is TRBV27 and J is TRBJ2-7; 9 bases fit TRBD2. With 8 bases clipped from V and 1 base from J, the junction kept 6 bases outside the gene matches. Germline lookup yields CDR1 MNHEY and CDR2 SMNVEV (reference sequence). This CDR3 is 14 amino acids long.

V usage is TRBV5-6 and J usage is TRBJ2-5; D is possibly TRBD2 (6 bases). The V and J ends lost 0 bases and 3 bases respectively, with 15 bases between them. Germline assignment: CDR1 SGHDT and CDR2 YYEEEE. CDR3 length equals 16 residues. The CDR3 region has the DNA TGTGCCAGCAGCTTGGAACGGTTATGGGGGGAAGAGACCCAGTACTTC. Translation: CASSLERLWGEETQYF.

The sample holds a few counts of this clone. The chain employs TRBV7-9 and TRBJ1-4; D perhaps matches TRBD1 (6 bases). This CDR3 is built from 15 residues. CDR1 and CDR2 (germline): SEHNR, FQNEAQ (reference sequence). V was shortened by 4 bases and J by 7 bases, with 16 bases between the two germline ends. The CDR3 nucleotides read TGTGCCAGCAGCTCCACCGGGACAATTTTTGAAAAACTGTTTTTT. Protein: CASSSTGTIFEKLFF.

V gene TRBV6-6 combines with J gene TRBJ1-2; D is possibly TRBD1 (6 bases). Trimming pared 2 bases from V and 0 bases from J, leaving 13 bases between. The CDR3 has 16 amino acids. Germline V CDR1 and CDR2: MNHNY, SVGAGI (reference sequence). The CDR3 spells CASSYPGTHTNYGYTF. CDR3 nucleotide sequence: TGTGCCAGCAGTTACCCCGGGACACATACTAACTATGGCTACACCTTC.

The chain recombines TRBV7-8 with TRBJ2-5; 15 positions agree with TRBD2. V trimming: 2 bases; J trimming: 5 bases; junction bases outside the gene matches: 6. There are 17 residues in the CDR3. In germline, CDR1 is SGHVS, CDR2 FQNEAQ. CDR3 amino acids: CASSLSGTSGGRETQYF. The CDR3 DNA reads TGTGCCAGCAGCTTATCCGGGACTAGCGGGGGGAGGGAGACCCAGTACTTC.

The chain links TRBV4-3 to TRBJ2-7, with 8 bases that match TRBD2. The CDR3 is 15 residues long. The germline CDR1 and CDR2 sequences are LGHNA and YSLEER. With 4 bases clipped from V and 4 bases from J, the junction kept 9 bases outside the gene matches. CDR3 nucleotides: TGCGCCAGCAGCCCAGGCCGCGGGGGGTTTTACGAGCAGTACTTC. Translating it yields CASSPGRGGFYEQYF.

V gene TRBV28 combines with J gene TRBJ2-7; TRBD1 aligns across 9 bases. The germline CDR1 and CDR2 sequences are MDHEN and SYDVKM. The CDR3 is 15 amino acids. After removal of 6 bases from V and 3 bases from J, the junction contained 9 bases not matched to a gene. The CDR3 is CASSPGDRANYEQYF. The DNA for the CDR3 is TGTGCCAGCAGCCCCGGGGACAGGGCAAACTACGAGCAGTACTTC.